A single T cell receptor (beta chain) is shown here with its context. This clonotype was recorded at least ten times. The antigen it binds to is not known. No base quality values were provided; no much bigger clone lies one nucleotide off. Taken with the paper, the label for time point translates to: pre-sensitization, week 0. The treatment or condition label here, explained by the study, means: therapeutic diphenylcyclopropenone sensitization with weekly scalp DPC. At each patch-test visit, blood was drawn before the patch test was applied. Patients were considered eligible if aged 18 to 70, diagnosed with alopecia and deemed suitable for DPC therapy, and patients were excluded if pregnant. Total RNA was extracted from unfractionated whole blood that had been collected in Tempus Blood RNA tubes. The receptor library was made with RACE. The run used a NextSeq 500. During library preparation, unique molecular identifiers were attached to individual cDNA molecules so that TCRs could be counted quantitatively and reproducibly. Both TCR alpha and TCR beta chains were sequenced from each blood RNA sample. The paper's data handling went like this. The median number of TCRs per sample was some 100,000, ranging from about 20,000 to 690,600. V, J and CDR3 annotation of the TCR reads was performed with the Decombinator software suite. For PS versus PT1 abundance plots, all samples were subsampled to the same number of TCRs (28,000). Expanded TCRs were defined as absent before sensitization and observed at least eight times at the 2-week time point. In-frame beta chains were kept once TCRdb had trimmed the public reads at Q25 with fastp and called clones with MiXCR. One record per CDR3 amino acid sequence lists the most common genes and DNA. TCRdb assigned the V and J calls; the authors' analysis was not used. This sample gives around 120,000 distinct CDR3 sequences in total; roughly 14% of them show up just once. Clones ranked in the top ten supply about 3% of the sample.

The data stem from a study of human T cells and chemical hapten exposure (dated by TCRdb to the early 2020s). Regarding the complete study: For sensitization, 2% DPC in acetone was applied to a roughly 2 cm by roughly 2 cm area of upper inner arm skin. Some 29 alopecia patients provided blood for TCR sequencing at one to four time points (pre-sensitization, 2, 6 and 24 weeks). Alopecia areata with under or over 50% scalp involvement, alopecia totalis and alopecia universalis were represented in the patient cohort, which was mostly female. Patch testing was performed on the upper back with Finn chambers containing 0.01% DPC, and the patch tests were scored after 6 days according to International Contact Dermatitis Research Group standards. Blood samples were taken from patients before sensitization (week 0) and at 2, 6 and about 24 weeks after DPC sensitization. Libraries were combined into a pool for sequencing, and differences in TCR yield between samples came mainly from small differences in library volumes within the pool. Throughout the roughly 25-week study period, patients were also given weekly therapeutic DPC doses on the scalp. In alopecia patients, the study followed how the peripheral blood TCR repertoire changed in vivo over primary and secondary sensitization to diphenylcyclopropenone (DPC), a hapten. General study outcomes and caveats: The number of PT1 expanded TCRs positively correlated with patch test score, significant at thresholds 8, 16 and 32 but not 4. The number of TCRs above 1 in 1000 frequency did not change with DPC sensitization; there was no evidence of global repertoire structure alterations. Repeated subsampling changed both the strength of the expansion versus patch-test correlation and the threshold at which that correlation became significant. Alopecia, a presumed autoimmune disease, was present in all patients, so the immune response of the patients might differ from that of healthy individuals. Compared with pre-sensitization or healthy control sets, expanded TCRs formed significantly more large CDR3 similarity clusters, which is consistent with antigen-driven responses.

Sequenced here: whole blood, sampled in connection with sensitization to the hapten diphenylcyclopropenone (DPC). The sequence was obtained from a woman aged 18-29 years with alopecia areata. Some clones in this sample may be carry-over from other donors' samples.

CDR3 region: CASSHIGRSNYGYTF. The DNA is TGCGCCAGCAGCCATATAGGGCGGTCGAACTATGGCTACACCTTC. The chain employs TRBV4-1 and TRBJ1-2; the D gene remains uncertain. From cysteine to phenylalanine, the CDR3 is 15 amino acids long. The entry retains the CDR3 DNA only, 45 bases that are in frame from base 1. Trimming takes 3 bases from V and 2 bases from J, and the germline ends sit 13 bases apart. According to the germline V gene, CDR1 reads MGHRA and CDR2 reads YSYEKL.